The 20 T cell receptor beta chains listed next were all sequenced from one sample in a study of blood T cell repertoires in COVID-19. Sequenced by immunoSEQ multiplex PCR; TCRdb stores in-frame clones only, minus some. Counted here are a few hundred thousand clones, 85% occurring once; the ten biggest clones make up around 4.2%. Sequencing was performed on peripheral blood. The receptors here all came from a woman in her 50s with active or convalescent COVID-19.

This chain links TRBV10-3 with TRBJ2-3; 10 bases line up with TRBD2. There are 16 residues in the CDR3. Germline CDR1 is ENHRY and CDR2 is SYGVKD. The V segment lost 0 bases and the J segment 5 bases; nucleotides outside the gene matches: 5. This chain's CDR3 is CAISESGASGRDTQYF. The CDR3 DNA reads TGTGCCATCAGTGAGTCAGGAGCTAGCGGGAGAGATACGCAGTATTTT.

The chain joins TRBV2 to TRBJ1-1; D is perhaps TRBD1 (5 bases). The CDR3 has 13 amino acids. Germline V gene sequence: CDR1 SNHLY, CDR2 FYNNEI. The V and J ends lost 7 bases and 1 base respectively, with 10 bases between them. The CDR3 spells CASNRQRNTEAFF. CDR3 nucleotide sequence: TGTGCCAGCAACAGACAGAGGAACACTGAAGCTTTCTTT.

As DNA, the CDR3 is TGTGCCAGCAGTCATTCAGGGGGCCGAGGAGAAAAACTGTTTTTT. Translation gives CASSHSGGRGEKLFF. The chain employs TRBV6-5 and TRBJ1-4; 8 positions agree with TRBD1. V shed 5 bases and J 8 bases; nucleotides not matched to a gene: 10. Germline CDR1 reads MNHEY; CDR2 reads SVGAGI. The CDR3 is made up of 15 amino acids.

The rearrangement joins TRBV3-1 (or the pseudogene TRBV3-2) to TRBJ2-3, with D perhaps TRBD2 (5 bases). Trimming removed 1 base from V and 2 bases from J, with 13 bases in between. CDR3 length: 16 amino acids. Germline loops: CDR1 LGHDT, CDR2 YNNKEL (reference sequence). DNA for the CDR3: TGTGCCAGCAGCCAAGGGTCGGGGATGTTCACAGATACGCAGTATTTT. Its translation is CASSQGSGMFTDTQYF.

This chain joins TRBV14 and TRBJ2-1; weak D call: TRBD2 (5 bases). Germline lookup yields CDR1 SGHDN and CDR2 FVKESK. Trimming removed 0 bases from V and 3 bases from J, with 12 bases in between. The length of the CDR3 is 16 residues. CDR3 DNA sequence: TGTGCCAGCAGCCAAGATCGAGGGAGCCACTACAATGAGCAGTTCTTC. Its translation: CASSQDRGSHYNEQFF. Full variable domain (remainder filled in from reference TRBV14 and TRBJ2-1): EAGVTQFPSHSVIEKGQTVTLRCDPISGHDNLYWYRRVMGKEIKFLLHFVKESKQDESGMPNNRFLAERTGGTYSTLKVQPAELEDSGVYFCASSQDRGSHYNEQFFGPGTRLTVL.

This clone appeared a single time. The chain links TRBV14 to TRBJ1-4; no clear D gene. This CDR3 region has 13 residues. The ends were cut back, 4 bases at V and 0 bases at J, with 3 bases in the middle. Germline values: CDR1 SGHDN, CDR2 FVKESK. For the CDR3, the DNA is TGTGCCAGCAGCCGCGCAACTAATGAAAAACTGTTTTTT. Its protein product is CASSRATNEKLFF. The full variable domain, its missing parts supplied by reference TRBV14 and TRBJ1-4, is EAGVTQFPSHSVIEKGQTVTLRCDPISGHDNLYWYRRVMGKEIKFLLHFVKESKQDESGMPNNRFLAERTGGTYSTLKVQPAELEDSGVYFCASSRATNEKLFFGSGTQLSVL.

As for this clone: With a much larger clone just one base away, this may be a read error. The sample has other DNA sequences that encode this CDR3 too. This chain links TRBV18 with TRBJ2-7, with 10 nucleotides matching TRBD2. Trimming cost V 0 bases and J 3 bases; bases outside gene matches: 2. This CDR3 has 15 residues. Germline V gene data show CDR1 as KGHSH and CDR2 as LQKENI. CDR3 sequence (DNA): TGTGCCAGCTCACCACCCCTAGCGGGGGTCTACGAGCAGTACTTC. This gives the protein CASSPPLAGVYEQYF.

Written as DNA, the CDR3 is TGTGCCAGCAGAAAGTCAGGGTGGGACTATGGCTACACCTTC. The encoded protein is CASRKSGWDYGYTF. The chain couples TRBV27 to TRBJ1-2, with D possibly being TRBD1 (5 bases). Trimming removed 6 bases from V and 3 bases from J, with 14 bases in between. CDR1 is MNHEY and CDR2 is SMNVEV in the germline V gene (reference sequence). The CDR3 totals 14 residues.

This chain links TRBV5-5 with TRBJ2-5; 7 positions match TRBD2. This CDR3 is built from 14 residues. Unmatched junction bases numbered 6, after V lost 0 bases and J lost 7 bases. Looked up from germline, CDR1 is SGHKS and CDR2 is YYEKEE (reference sequence). The CDR3 is CASSLASGGGTQYF. The DNA for the CDR3 is TGTGCCAGCAGCTTGGCTAGCGGTGGAGGGACCCAGTACTTC.

The chain is built from TRBV4-1 and TRBJ1-2; the match to TRBD1 covers 9 bases. Germline values: CDR1 MGHRA, CDR2 YSYEKL. The ends lost 0 bases at V and 8 bases at J; junction bases unmatched: 10. CDR3 length equals 16 residues. CDR3 sequence (DNA): TGCGCCAGCAGCCAAGAGGGAACAGGGGGCTCTGGAGGCTACACCTTC. Translated: CASSQEGTGGSGGYTF.

The rearrangement joins TRBV19 to TRBJ1-2; 7 nucleotides align to TRBD1. The V segment lost 3 bases and the J segment 4 bases; nucleotides outside the gene matches: 2. Per the germline V gene, CDR1 is LNHDA and CDR2 is SQIVND (reference sequence). The CDR3 length is 13 residues. CDR3 nucleotides: TGTGCCAGTAGTATGGGACAGTCCTATGGCTACACCTTC. Its translation is CASSMGQSYGYTF.

This clone appeared a single time. The chain is built from TRBV9 and TRBJ1-5; the D gene is possibly TRBD1 (6 bases). Germline V lookup: CDR1 SGDLS, CDR2 YYNGEE. The V end lost 5 bases, the J end lost 0 bases, and 12 bases lay between the germline ends. The CDR3 runs to 15 residues. CDR3 sequence: CASSGGQLSNQPQHF. The CDR3 region has the DNA TGTGCCAGCAGTGGGGGCCAACTTAGCAATCAGCCCCAGCATTTT.

The rearrangement links TRBV5-1 to TRBJ2-2; no firm D call. This CDR3 spans 13 amino acids. From germline, CDR1 is SGHRS and CDR2 YFSETQ. V was cut by 1 base and J by 1 base, with 2 bases left in between. CDR3 residues: CASSLRNTGELFF. In DNA, the CDR3 is TGCGCCAGCAGCTTGCGGAACACCGGGGAGCTGTTTTTT.

This clone was detected only a few times. The V call is TRBV5-1, the J call TRBJ1-3; no definite D call. The V gene's germline CDR1 is SGHRS and CDR2 YFSETQ. The V gene lost 1 base and the J gene lost 0 bases, with 5 bases spanning the gap. The CDR3 sequence is 14 residues long. Here the CDR3 reads CASSLTSSGNTIYF. DNA for the CDR3: TGCGCCAGCAGCTTGACCAGCTCTGGAAACACCATATATTTT.

The J gene is TRBJ2-7, the V gene TRBV7-6; TRBD1 matches 7 bases. The CDR3 has 14 amino acids. Germline CDR1 and CDR2: SGHVS and FNYEAQ. V was clipped by 1 base and J by 1 base; unmatched bases: 1. The CDR3 DNA reads TGTGCCAGCAGCTTAGTGGGACAGTCCTACGAGCAGTACTTC. This codes for CASSLVGQSYEQYF.

The chain has TRBV15 and TRBJ1-4, with D hard to call. The CDR3 has 17 residues. The V gene lost 0 bases and the J gene lost 4 bases, with 15 bases spanning the gap. The germline V gene has CDR1 LNHNV and CDR2 YYDKDF (reference sequence). The CDR3 DNA follows: TGTGCCACCAGCAGAGATGAGATGGGCAGGTATAATGAAAAACTGTTTTTT. Its protein product is CATSRDEMGRYNEKLFF.

This sequence joins TRBV5-1 and TRBJ2-1; 8 bases agree with TRBD1. This CDR3 contains 18 residues. The junction had 14 bases not matched to a gene; V was cut back by 3 bases and J by 3 bases. CDR1 is SGHRS, CDR2 YFSETQ, per germline. CDR3 sequence reads: CASSYPTVGQGYYNEQFF. The CDR3 DNA reads TGCGCCAGCAGCTACCCGACGGTCGGACAGGGCTACTACAATGAGCAGTTCTTC.

This clone was counted a few times. The chain employs TRBV28 and TRBJ1-5; no clear D gene. V shed 6 bases and J shed 7 bases, with 19 bases lying between them. CDR1 and CDR2 from the germline V gene are MDHEN and SYDVKM. The CDR3 extends over 15 amino acids. The CDR3 nucleotides read TGTGCCAGCAGCCCCAGAGGCGGGGTAGGGCAGCCCCAGCATTTT. Translation gives CASSPRGGVGQPQHF.

The chain recombines TRBV3-1 (or the pseudogene TRBV3-2) with TRBJ2-3; D ambiguous. Germline V gene data show CDR1 as LGHDT and CDR2 as YNNKEL (reference sequence). The CDR3 consists of 14 residues. The V gene lost 4 bases and the J gene lost 5 bases, with 13 bases spanning the gap. The CDR3 DNA reads TGTGCCAGCAGCCTCTTCACTCCCGGAGATACGCAGTATTTT. It specifies CASSLFTPGDTQYF.

J is TRBJ1-5 and V is TRBV19; unclear D gene. The CDR3 runs to 13 residues. The germline V and J ends were trimmed by 1 base and 5 bases, with 6 bases remaining between them. Per the germline V gene, CDR1 is LNHDA and CDR2 is SQIVND (reference sequence). The CDR3: CASSIGVDQPQHF. The CDR3 nucleotides read TGTGCCAGTAGTATAGGAGTTGATCAGCCCCAGCATTTT.